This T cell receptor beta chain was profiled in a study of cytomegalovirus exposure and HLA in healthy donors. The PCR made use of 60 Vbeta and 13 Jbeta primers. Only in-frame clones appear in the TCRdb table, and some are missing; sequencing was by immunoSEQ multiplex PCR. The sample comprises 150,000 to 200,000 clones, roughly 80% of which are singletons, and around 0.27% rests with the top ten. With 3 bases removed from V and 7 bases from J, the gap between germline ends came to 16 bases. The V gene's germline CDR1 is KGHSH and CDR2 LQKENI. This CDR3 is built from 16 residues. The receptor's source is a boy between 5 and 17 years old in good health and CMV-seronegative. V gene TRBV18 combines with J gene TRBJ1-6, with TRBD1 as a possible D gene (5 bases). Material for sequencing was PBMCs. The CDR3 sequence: CASSPTGRVTNSPLHF. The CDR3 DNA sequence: TGTGCCAGCTCACCGACGGGCAGGGTAACGAATTCACCCCTCCACTTT.